This TCR beta chain was captured by sequencing in a study of blood T cell repertoires in COVID-19. About the research overall: Material from acute and convalescent COVID-19 was sourced from the United States, Italy and Spain. Sources were T cells, B-cell-depleted T cells, or PBMCs; the material itself was cDNA or gDNA.

Assay: immunoSEQ multiplex PCR; the TCRdb copy retains only in-frame clones and omits some. This sample yields about 260,000 clones, of which about 88% are seen a single time; 4.1% belongs to the top ten. Germline values: CDR1 KGHSH, CDR2 LQKENI. The CDR3 totals 18 residues. Losses at the gene ends were 2 bases for V and 1 base for J; bases not matched to a gene: 12. Those who participated ranged in age from about 18 to 89 years and resided in 24 US areas. Assignments of participants to cohorts depended upon their own reported clinical history. The chain employs TRBV18 and TRBJ1-1; TRBD1 aligns across 8 bases. Sequencing used PBMCs or T cells enriched from blood (not recorded which). The sequence came from a man under 40 with acute COVID-19. CDR3 region: CASSPSTDREYTNTEAFF. CDR3 bases: TGTGCCAGCTCACCATCTACGGACAGGGAATATACGAACACTGAAGCTTTCTTT.